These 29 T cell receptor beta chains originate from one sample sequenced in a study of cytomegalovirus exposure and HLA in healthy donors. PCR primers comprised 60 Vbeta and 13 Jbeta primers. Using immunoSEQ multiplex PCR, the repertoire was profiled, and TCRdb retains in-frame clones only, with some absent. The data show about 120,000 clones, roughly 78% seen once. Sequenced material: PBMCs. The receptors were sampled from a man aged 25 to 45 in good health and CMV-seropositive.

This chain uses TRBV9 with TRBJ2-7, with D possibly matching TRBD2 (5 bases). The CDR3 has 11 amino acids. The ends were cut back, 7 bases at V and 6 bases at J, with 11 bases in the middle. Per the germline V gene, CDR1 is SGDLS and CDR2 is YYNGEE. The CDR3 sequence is CASSSGVEQYF. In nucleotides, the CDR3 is TGTGCCAGCTCTTCCGGGGTCGAGCAGTACTTC.

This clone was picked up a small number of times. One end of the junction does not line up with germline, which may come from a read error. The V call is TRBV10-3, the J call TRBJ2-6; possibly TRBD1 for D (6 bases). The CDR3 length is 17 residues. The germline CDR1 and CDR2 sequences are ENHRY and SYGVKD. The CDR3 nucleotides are TGTGCCATCAGTGACTGGGGGCGGCGCTCTGGGGCCAACGGCCTGACTTTC. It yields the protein CAISDWGRRSGANGLTF.

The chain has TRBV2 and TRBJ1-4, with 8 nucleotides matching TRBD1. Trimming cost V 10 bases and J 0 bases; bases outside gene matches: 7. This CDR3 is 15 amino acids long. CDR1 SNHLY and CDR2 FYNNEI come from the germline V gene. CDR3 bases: TGTGCCACCGGGCAGGGGGCATCAACTAATGAAAAACTGTTTTTT. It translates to CATGQGASTNEKLFF.

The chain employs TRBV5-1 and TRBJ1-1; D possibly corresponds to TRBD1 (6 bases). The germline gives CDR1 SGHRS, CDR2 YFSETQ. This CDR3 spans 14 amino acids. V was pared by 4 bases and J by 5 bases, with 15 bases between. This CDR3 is CASSKETGTTEAFF. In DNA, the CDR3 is TGCGCCAGCAGCAAGGAAACCGGGACAACTGAAGCTTTCTTT.

CDR3 protein: CASTNGRGQPQHF. In DNA, the CDR3 is TGTGCCAGCACCAACGGGAGGGGTCAGCCCCAGCATTTT. The genes are TRBV28 and TRBJ1-5; D might be TRBD1 (5 bases). V shed 7 bases and J shed 6 bases, with 13 bases lying between them. Germline lookup yields CDR1 MDHEN and CDR2 SYDVKM. The CDR3 totals 13 residues.

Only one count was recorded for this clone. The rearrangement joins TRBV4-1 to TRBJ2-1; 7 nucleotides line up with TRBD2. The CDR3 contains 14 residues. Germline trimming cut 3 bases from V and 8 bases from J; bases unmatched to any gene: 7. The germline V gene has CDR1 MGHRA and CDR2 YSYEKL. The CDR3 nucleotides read TGCGCCAGCAGCCAGGCTGCGGGGGTCGATGAGCAGTTCTTC. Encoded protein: CASSQAAGVDEQFF.

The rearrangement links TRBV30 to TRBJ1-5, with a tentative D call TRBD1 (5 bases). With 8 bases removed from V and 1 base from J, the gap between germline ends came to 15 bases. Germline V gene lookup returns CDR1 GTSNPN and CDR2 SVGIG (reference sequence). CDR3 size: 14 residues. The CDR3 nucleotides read TGTGCCGCCCGCCTACGGGGGAGCAATCAGCCCCAGCATTTT. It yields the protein CAARLRGSNQPQHF. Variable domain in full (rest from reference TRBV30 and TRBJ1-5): SQTIHQWPATLVQPVGSPLSLECTVEGTSNPNLYWYRQAAGRGLQLLFYSVGIGQISSEVPQNLSASRPQDRQFILSSKKLLLSDSGFYLCAARLRGSNQPQHFGDGTRLSIL.

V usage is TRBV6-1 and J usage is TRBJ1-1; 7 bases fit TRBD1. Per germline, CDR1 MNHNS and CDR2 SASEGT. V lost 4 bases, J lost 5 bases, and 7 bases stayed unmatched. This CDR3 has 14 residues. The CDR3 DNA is TGTGCCAGCAGTGTAGGGGGCGCGGGGACTGAAGCTTTCTTT. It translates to CASSVGGAGTEAFF.

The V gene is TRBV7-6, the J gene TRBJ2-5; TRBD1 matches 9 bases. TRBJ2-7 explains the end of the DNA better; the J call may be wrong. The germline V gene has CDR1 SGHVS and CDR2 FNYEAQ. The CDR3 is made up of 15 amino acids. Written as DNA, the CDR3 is TGTGCCAGCAGACCTGGGACAGGGACATTGGACGAGCAGTACTTC. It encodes CASRPGTGTLDEQYF.

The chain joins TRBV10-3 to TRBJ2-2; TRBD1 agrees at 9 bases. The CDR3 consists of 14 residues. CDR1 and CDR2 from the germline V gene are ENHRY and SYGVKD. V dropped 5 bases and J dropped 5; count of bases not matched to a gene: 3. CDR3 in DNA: TGTGCCATCAGTCCGGGACAGGGAACCGGGGAGCTGTTTTTT. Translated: CAISPGQGTGELFF.

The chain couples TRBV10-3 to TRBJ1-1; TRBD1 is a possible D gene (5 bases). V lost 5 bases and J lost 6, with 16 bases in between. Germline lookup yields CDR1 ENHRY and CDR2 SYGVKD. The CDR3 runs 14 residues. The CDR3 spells CAISPGIRKAEAFF. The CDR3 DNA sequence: TGTGCCATCAGTCCAGGGATAAGGAAAGCTGAAGCTTTCTTT.

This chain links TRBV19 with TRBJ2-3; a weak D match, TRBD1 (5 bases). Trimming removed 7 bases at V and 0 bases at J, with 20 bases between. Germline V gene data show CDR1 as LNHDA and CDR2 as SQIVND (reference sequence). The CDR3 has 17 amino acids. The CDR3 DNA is TGTGCCAGTACCTCCTCTCCAGGGCCAAAAAGCACAGATACGCAGTATTTT. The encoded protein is CASTSSPGPKSTDTQYF.

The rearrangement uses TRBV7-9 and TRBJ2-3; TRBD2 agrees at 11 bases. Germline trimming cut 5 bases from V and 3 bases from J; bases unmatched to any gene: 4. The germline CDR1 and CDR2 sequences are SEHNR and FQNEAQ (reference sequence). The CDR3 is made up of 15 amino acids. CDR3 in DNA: TGTGCCAGCAGCCCCCTAGCGGGGGGAACAGATACGCAGTATTTT. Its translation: CASSPLAGGTDTQYF. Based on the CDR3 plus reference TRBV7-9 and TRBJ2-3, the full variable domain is DTGVSQNPRHKITKRGQNVTFRCDPISEHNRLYWYRQTLGQGPEFLTYFQNEAQLEKSRLLSDRFSAERPKGSFSTLEIQRTEQGDSAMYLCASSPLAGGTDTQYFGPGTRLTVL.

The CDR3 bases are TGTGCCAGCAGTTCCGGACACAACGAGCAGTACTTC. Protein: CASSSGHNEQYF. The rearrangement uses TRBV28 and TRBJ2-7; D is possibly TRBD1 (5 bases). CDR1 is MDHEN and CDR2 is SYDVKM in the germline V gene. The V end was cut by 4 bases, the J end by 5 bases, with 9 bases between. This CDR3 comprises 12 residues. Filled out from reference TRBV28 and TRBJ2-7, the complete variable domain reads DVKVTQSSRYLVKRTGEKVFLECVQDMDHENMFWYRQDPGLGLRLIYFSYDVKMKEKGDIPEGYSVSREKKERFSLILESASTNQTSMYLCASSSGHNEQYFGPGTRLTVT.

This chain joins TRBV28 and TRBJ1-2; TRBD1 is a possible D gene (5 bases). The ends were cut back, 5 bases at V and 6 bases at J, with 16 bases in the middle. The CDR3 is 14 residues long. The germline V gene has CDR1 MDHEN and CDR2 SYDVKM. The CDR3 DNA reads TGTGCCAGCAGTCCAGGGCCGGGAGGCGATGGCTACACCTTC. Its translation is CASSPGPGGDGYTF.

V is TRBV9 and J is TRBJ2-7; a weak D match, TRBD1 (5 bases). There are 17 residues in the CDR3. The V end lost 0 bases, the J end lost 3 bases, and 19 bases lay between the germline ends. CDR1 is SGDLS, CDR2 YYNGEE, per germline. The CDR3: CASSVAPSVTGNYEQYF. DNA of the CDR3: TGTGCCAGCAGCGTAGCCCCCAGCGTAACAGGCAACTACGAGCAGTACTTC.

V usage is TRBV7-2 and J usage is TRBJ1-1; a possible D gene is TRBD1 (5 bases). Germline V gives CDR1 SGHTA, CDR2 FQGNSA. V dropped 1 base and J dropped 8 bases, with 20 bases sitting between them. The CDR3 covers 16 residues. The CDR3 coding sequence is TGTGCCAGCAGCTTAGGGGTCAGGGCCCGCCGCTTCGAAGCTTTCTTT. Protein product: CASSLGVRARRFEAFF.

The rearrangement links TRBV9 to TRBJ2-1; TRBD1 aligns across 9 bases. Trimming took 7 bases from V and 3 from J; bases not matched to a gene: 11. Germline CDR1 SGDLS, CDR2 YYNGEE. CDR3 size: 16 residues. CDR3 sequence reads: CASGESTGGVYNEQFF. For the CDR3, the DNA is TGTGCCAGCGGAGAGTCGACAGGGGGTGTCTACAATGAGCAGTTCTTC.

The CDR3 spells CASSIDRASPLHF. In DNA, the CDR3 is TGTGCCAGCAGTATAGACAGGGCTTCACCCCTCCACTTT. The chain carries TRBV7-8 and TRBJ1-6, with 7 bases fitting TRBD1. This CDR3 region has 13 residues. The germline V gene has CDR1 SGHVS and CDR2 FQNEAQ. V shed 6 bases and J 9 bases; nucleotides not matched to a gene: 5.

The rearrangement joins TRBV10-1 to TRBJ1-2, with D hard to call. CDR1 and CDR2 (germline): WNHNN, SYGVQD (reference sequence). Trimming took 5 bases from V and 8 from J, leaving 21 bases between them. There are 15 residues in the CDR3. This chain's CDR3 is CASSQERTKSWGYTF. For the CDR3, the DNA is TGCGCCAGCAGTCAAGAGAGGACTAAAAGCTGGGGCTACACCTTC.

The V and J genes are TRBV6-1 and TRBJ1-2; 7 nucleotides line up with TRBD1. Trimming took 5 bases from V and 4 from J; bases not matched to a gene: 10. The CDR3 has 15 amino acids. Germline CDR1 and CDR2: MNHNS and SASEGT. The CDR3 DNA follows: TGTGCCAGCAGTAACCTCAGACAGGGAGCCTATGGCTACACCTTC. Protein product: CASSNLRQGAYGYTF.

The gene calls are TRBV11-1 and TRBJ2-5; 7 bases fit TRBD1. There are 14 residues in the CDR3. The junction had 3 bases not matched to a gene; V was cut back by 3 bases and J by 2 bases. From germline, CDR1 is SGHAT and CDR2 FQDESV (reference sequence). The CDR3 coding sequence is TGTGCCAGCAGCTTTGGACAGGCACAAGAGACCCAGTACTTC. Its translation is CASSFGQAQETQYF.

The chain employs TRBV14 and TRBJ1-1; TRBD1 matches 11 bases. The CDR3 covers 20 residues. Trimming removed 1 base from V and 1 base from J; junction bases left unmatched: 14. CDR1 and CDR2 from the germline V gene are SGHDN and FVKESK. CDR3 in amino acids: CASSQAYWGTGGRSNTEAFF. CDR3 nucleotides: TGTGCCAGCAGCCAAGCTTATTGGGGGACAGGGGGTAGGTCGAACACTGAAGCTTTCTTT.

CDR3 residues: CASTSWNTEAFF. CDR3 coding DNA: TGTGCCAGTACTTCATGGAACACTGAAGCTTTCTTT. V and J are TRBV13 and TRBJ1-1; D ambiguous. CDR3 length equals 12 residues. Deletions cut 9 bases from V and 1 base from J, with 9 bases between. Germline loops: CDR1 PRHDT, CDR2 FYEKMQ (reference sequence).

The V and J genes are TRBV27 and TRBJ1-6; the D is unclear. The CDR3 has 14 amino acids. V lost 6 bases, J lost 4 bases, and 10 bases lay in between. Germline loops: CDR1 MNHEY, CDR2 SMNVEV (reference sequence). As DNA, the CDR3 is TGTGCCAGCAGCTACGGACTGTATAATTCACCCCTCCACTTT. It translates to CASSYGLYNSPLHF.

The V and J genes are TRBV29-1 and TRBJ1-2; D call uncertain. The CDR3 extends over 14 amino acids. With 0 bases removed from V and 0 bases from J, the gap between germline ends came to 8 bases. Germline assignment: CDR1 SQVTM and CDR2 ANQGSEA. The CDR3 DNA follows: TGCAGCGTTGAAGATCGGGAGGCTAACTATGGCTACACCTTC. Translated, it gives CSVEDREANYGYTF.

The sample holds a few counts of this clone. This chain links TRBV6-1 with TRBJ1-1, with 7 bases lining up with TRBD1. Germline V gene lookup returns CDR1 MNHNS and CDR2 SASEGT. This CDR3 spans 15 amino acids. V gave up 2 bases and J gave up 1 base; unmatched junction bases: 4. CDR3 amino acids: CASSERGDRNTEAFF. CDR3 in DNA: TGTGCCAGCAGTGAACGCGGGGACAGGAACACTGAAGCTTTCTTT.

The CDR3 is CASSLVGFRSSGANVLTF. For the CDR3, the DNA is TGTGCCAGCAGCTTAGTCGGATTCCGGAGCTCTGGGGCCAACGTCCTGACTTTC. This chain connects TRBV7-8 to TRBJ2-6, with no clear D. V was pared by 1 base and J by 0 bases, with 13 bases between. The length of the CDR3 is 18 residues. Germline CDR1 reads SGHVS; CDR2 reads FQNEAQ. Filled out from reference TRBV7-8 and TRBJ2-6, the complete variable domain reads GAGVSQSPRYKVAKRGQDVALRCDPISGHVSLFWYQQALGQGPEFLTYFQNEAQLDKSGLPSDRFFAERPEGSVSTLKIQRTQQEDSAVYLCASSLVGFRSSGANVLTFGAGSRLTVL.

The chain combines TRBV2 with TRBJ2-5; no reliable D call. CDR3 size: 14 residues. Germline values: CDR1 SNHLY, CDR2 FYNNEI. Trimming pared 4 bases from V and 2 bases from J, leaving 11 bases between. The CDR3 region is CASSVARNQETQYF. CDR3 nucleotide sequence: TGTGCCAGCAGTGTTGCCAGGAATCAAGAGACCCAGTACTTC.